The clone carrying this T cell receptor (beta chain) has only one observation. Its cognate antigen is unknown. This sample was included in a study of OX40 agonist ivuxolimab in advanced cancers. Study-wide points: The antigens recognized by the expanded peripheral T cells, that is their antigen specificity, were not determined.

Between the trimmed V and J ends, which lost 1 base and 3 bases, there was a span of 16 bases. Germline V CDR1 and CDR2: LNHNV, YYDKDF (reference sequence). This CDR3 region has 16 residues. Produced via immunoSEQ multiplex PCR; TCRdb's table is partial and in-frame only. The data show around 30,000 clones, roughly 84% seen once. Specimen: CD4+ or CD8+ T cells sorted from blood, collected in a trial of the OX40 agonist ivuxolimab. This chain links TRBV15 with TRBJ2-7; either TRBD1 or TRBD2 may fit D (5 bases each). The receptor was derived from an adult with an advanced solid tumor such as melanoma, head and neck, liver or kidney cancer. The CDR3 here is CATSRVGPSLLYEQYF. CDR3 nucleotides: TGTGCCACCAGCAGAGTGGGACCCTCACTTCTCTACGAGCAGTACTTC.